These 9 T cell receptor beta chains came from one sample sequenced in a study of OX40 agonist ivuxolimab in advanced cancers. TCRdb's table, derived via immunoSEQ multiplex PCR, lists solely in-frame clones and lacks some. The sample has approximately 74,000 clones, about nine tenths seen once; the top ten hold about 1.7%. This specimen was CD4+ or CD8+ T cells sorted from blood, taken in a trial of the OX40 agonist ivuxolimab. These receptors all stem from an adult with an advanced solid tumor such as melanoma, head and neck, liver or kidney cancer.

V gene TRBV10-1 combines with J gene TRBJ1-3; D unclear. Germline CDR1 reads WNHNN; CDR2 reads SYGVQD (reference sequence). The CDR3 consists of 15 residues. Trimming pared 5 bases from V and 0 bases from J, leaving 11 bases between. The CDR3 region has the DNA TGCGCCAGCAGTCCGGACGGATCCTCTGGAAACACCATATATTTT. Residues: CASSPDGSSGNTIYF.

The chain has TRBV6-6 and TRBJ2-3; TRBD1 matches at 7 bases. The CDR3 has 13 amino acids. Germline lookup yields CDR1 MNHNY and CDR2 SVGAGI (reference sequence). Unmatched junction bases numbered 3, after V lost 6 bases and J lost 3 bases. CDR3 bases: TGTGCCAGCAGCCCACAGGGGACAGATACGCAGTATTTT. Its translation is CASSPQGTDTQYF.

This sequence joins TRBV7-9 and TRBJ2-4; either TRBD1 or TRBD2 may fit D (5 bases each). Trimming took off 5 bases at V and 6 bases at J, with 14 bases between the two ends. This CDR3 region has 14 residues. Germline V gives CDR1 SEHNR, CDR2 FQNEAQ (reference sequence). CDR3 DNA: TGTGCCAGCAGCCCACAACCAGGGACAAACATTCAGTACTTC. Amino acids: CASSPQPGTNIQYF.

This clone was counted a single time. The chain employs TRBV2 and TRBJ2-2; 8 bases align to TRBD2. V was clipped by 6 bases and J by 5 bases; unmatched bases: 5. From germline, CDR1 is SNHLY and CDR2 FYNNEI. The CDR3 contains 14 residues. In nucleotides, the CDR3 is TGTGCCAGCAGGGCGGGACTAGTTACCGGGGAGCTGTTTTTT. Protein product: CASRAGLVTGELFF.

J is TRBJ2-2 and V is TRBV5-4; 7 bases align to TRBD2. This CDR3 region has 15 residues. The trim removed 5 bases at V and 3 bases at J, leaving 7 bases unmatched. The V gene's germline CDR1 is SGHNT and CDR2 YYREEE (reference sequence). This chain's CDR3 is CASRAGRSDTGELFF. DNA for the CDR3: TGTGCCAGCAGAGCCGGGAGGTCGGACACCGGGGAGCTGTTTTTT.

This chain links TRBV19 with TRBJ1-5; TRBD1 matches at 9 bases. The CDR3 loop spans 16 amino acids. The germline V gene has CDR1 LNHDA and CDR2 SQIVND (reference sequence). V gave up 5 bases and J gave up 3 bases; unmatched junction bases: 8. CDR3 coding DNA: TGTGCCAGTAGTGACCGGGACAGGGCACCCAATCAGCCCCAGCATTTT. As protein: CASSDRDRAPNQPQHF.

This chain connects TRBV7-2 to TRBJ2-5; TRBD2 matches at 7 bases. Germline V gene sequence: CDR1 SGHTA, CDR2 FQGNSA. J lost 1 base, V lost 3 bases, and 17 bases had no gene match. The length of the CDR3 is 19 residues. The CDR3 here is CASSFPGAGVVGGQETQYF. The CDR3 nucleotides are TGTGCCAGCAGCTTCCCGGGTGCGGGGGTCGTTGGGGGCCAAGAGACCCAGTACTTC. Variable domain in full (rest from reference TRBV7-2 and TRBJ2-5): GAGVSQSPSNKVTEKGKDVELRCDPISGHTALYWYRQSLGQGLEFLIYFQGNSAPDKSGLPSDRFSAERTGGSVSTLTIQRTQQEDSAVYLCASSFPGAGVVGGQETQYFGPGTRLLVL.

The V call is TRBV7-4, the J call TRBJ1-2; perhaps TRBD1 as D (5 bases). CDR3 size: 13 residues. V lost 2 bases and J 8 bases, leaving 12 bases between the germline ends. Germline-derived CDR1 and CDR2 are SGHVT and SQSDAQ. In DNA, the CDR3 is TGTGCCAGCAGCTTATTAGGGGAGTCGGGCTACACCTTC. Translation gives CASSLLGESGYTF.

The V gene is TRBV6-5, the J gene TRBJ2-7; D may be TRBD1 or TRBD2 (5 bases each). Germline CDR1 is MNHEY and CDR2 is SVGAGI. This CDR3 region has 14 residues. V gave up 0 bases and J gave up 2 bases, with 8 bases separating them. The CDR3 nucleotides are TGTGCCAGCAGTTACTCCCAGGGACCCTACGAGCAGTACTTC. This translates into CASSYSQGPYEQYF.